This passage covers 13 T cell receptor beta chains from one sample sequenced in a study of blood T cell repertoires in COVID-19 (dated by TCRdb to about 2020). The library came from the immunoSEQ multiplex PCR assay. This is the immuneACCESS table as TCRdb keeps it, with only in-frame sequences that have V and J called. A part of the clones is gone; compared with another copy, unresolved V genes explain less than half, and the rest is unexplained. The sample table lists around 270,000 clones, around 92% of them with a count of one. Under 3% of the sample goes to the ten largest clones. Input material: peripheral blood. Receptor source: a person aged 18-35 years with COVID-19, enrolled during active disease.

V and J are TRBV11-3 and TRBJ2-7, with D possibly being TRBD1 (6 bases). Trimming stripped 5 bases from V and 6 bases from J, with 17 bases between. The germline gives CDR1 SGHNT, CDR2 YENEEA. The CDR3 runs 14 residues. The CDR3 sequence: CASSPGQTGREQYF. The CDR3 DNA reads TGTGCCAGCAGCCCTGGACAGACCGGCCGCGAGCAGTACTTC.

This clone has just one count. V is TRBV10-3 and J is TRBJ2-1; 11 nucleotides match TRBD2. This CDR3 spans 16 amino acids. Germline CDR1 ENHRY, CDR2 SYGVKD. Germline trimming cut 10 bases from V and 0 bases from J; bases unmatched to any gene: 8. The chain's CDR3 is CATYTSGGSSYNEQFF. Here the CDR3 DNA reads TGTGCCACCTATACTAGCGGGGGTAGCTCCTACAATGAGCAGTTCTTC.

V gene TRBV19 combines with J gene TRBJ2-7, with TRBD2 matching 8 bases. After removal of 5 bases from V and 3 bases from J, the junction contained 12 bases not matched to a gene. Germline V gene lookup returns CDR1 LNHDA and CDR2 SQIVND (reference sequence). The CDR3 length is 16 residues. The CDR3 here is CASSAGGGGLVYEQYF. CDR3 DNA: TGTGCCAGTAGTGCCGGGGGGGGCGGATTGGTCTACGAGCAGTACTTC.

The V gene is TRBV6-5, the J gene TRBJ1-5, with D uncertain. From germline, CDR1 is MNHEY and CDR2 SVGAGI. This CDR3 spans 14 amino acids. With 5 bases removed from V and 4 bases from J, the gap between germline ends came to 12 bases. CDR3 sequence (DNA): TGTGCCAGCAGTACGGTGTCGGGAAATCAGCCCCAGCATTTT. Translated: CASSTVSGNQPQHF.

DNA of the CDR3: TGCGCCAGCAGCCAGACACAGGGGGGAGGAGTAATTCAGCCCCAGCATTTT. Its protein product is CASSQTQGGGVIQPQHF. The V call is TRBV4-1, the J call TRBJ1-5, with 8 bases matching TRBD1. The CDR3 spans 17 residues. The trim removed 3 bases at V and 6 bases at J, leaving 13 bases unmatched. Germline assignment: CDR1 MGHRA and CDR2 YSYEKL.

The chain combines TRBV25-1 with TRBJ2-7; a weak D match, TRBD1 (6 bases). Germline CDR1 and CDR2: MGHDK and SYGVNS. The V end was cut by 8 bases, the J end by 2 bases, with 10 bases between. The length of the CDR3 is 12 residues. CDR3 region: CASRDTTYEQYF. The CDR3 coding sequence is TGTGCCAGCCGGGACACAACCTACGAGCAGTACTTC.

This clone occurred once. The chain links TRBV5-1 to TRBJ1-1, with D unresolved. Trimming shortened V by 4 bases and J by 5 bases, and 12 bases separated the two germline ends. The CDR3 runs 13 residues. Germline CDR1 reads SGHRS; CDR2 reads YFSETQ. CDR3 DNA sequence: TGCGCCAGCAGCCCACTAGTGGGTACTGAAGCTTTCTTT. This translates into CASSPLVGTEAFF.

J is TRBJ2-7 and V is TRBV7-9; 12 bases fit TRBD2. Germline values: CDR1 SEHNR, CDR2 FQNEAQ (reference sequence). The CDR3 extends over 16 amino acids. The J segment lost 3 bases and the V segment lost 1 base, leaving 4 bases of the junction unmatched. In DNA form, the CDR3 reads TGTGCCAGCAGCTTAGGTACTAGCGGGAGGTTCTACGAGCAGTACTTC. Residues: CASSLGTSGRFYEQYF.

The CDR3 region is CASSHRLAGGEQFF. CDR3 DNA sequence: TGTGCCAGCAGCCATAGACTAGCGGGAGGTGAGCAGTTCTTC. The chain uses TRBV3-1 (or the pseudogene TRBV3-2) and TRBJ2-1; 13 nucleotides line up with TRBD2. Germline values: CDR1 LGHDT, CDR2 YNNKEL (reference sequence). CDR3 size: 14 residues. With 3 bases clipped from V and 9 bases from J, the junction kept 2 bases outside the gene matches.

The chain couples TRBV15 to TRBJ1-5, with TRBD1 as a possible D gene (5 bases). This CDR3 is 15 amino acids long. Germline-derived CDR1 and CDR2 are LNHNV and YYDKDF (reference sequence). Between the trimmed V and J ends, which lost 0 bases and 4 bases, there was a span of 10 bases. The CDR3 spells CATSRDWGDNQPQHF. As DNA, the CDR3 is TGTGCCACCAGCAGAGATTGGGGGGATAATCAGCCCCAGCATTTT.

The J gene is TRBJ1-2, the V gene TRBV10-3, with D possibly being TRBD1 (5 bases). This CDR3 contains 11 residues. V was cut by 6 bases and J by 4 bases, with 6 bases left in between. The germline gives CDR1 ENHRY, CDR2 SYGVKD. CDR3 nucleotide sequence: TGTGCCATCAGGGACATCTATGGCTACACCTTC. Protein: CAIRDIYGYTF.

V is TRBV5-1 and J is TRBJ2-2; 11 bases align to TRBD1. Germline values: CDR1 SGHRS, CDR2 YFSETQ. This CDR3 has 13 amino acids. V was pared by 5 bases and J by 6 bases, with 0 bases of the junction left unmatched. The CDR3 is CASRGQGAGELFF. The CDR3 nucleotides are TGCGCCAGCAGGGGACAGGGGGCCGGGGAGCTGTTTTTT.

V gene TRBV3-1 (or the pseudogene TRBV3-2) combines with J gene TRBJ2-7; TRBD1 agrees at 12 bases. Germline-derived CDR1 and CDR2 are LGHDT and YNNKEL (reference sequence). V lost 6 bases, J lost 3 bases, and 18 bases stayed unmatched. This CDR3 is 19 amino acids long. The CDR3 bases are TGTGCCAGCAGTCAATATCCGGGACAGGGGGCGCAATGGCACTACGAGCAGTACTTC. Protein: CASSQYPGQGAQWHYEQYF.